This entry describes one T cell receptor beta chain. The CDR3 totals 16 residues. In germline, CDR1 is SEHNR, CDR2 FQNEAQ (reference sequence). Trimming took 1 base from V and 4 from J, leaving 13 bases between them. The data derive from a study of shared clonotypes between healthy human individuals. At a deep level, the assay was run. Assay: immunoSEQ multiplex PCR; the TCRdb copy retains only in-frame clones and omits some. Here the sample spans over 950,000 clones, 70% to 85% being singletons. What was sequenced was memory CD4+ T cells from PBMCs. The subset here: CD45RA-negative fraction. V usage is TRBV7-9 and J usage is TRBJ1-4; the D gene is possibly TRBD1 (5 bases). The receptor comes from a man younger than 35 in good health. Some clones in this sample may be carry-over from other donors' samples. The CDR3 sequence: CASSLGGAVFNEKLFF. The CDR3 nucleotides read TGTGCCAGCAGCTTAGGCGGGGCAGTCTTTAATGAAAAACTGTTTTTT.